What follows are 26 T cell receptor beta chains derived from one specimen sequenced in a study of blood T cells in healthy people across ages. The authors ran a second PCR of 7 to 11 cycles using a sample-barcoded 5' primer and a J-beta primer mix. Each CDR3 protein is one row after TCRdb ran MiXCR on the 5' RACE reads. The data contain approximately 900,000 distinct CDR3 sequences, approximately 49% of them seen just once; the ten biggest clones take up roughly 12%. Input material: blood. The receptors derive from a man in his thirties or forties in good health.

There are a few counts of this clonotype. The chain recombines TRBV7-2 with TRBJ2-3, with a weak D call TRBD2 (7 bases). The CDR3 totals 17 residues. The V gene lost 5 bases and the J gene lost 2 bases, with 20 bases spanning the gap. Germline V gene lookup returns CDR1 SGHTA and CDR2 FQGNSA. The chain's CDR3 is CASSPRGAGAFTDTQYF. The DNA for the CDR3 is TGTGCCAGCAGCCCTAGGGGGGCGGGGGCGTTCACAGATACGCAGTATTTT.

The rearrangement joins TRBV3-1 to TRBJ2-2; D remains ambiguous. CDR3 length: 14 amino acids. Trimming left V 1 base short and J 6 bases short, with 9 bases between. Germline V gene lookup returns CDR1 LGHDT and CDR2 YNNKEL (reference sequence). Here the CDR3 DNA reads TGTGCCAGCAGCCAAGCCTCCCGGGCCGGGGAGCTGTTTTTT. Amino acid sequence: CASSQASRAGELFF. Looking up the rest from reference TRBV3-1 and TRBJ2-2 gives the full variable domain: DTAVSQTPKYLVTQMGNDKSIKCEQNLGHDTMYWYKQDSKKFLKIMFSYNNKELIINETVPNRFSPKSPDKAHLNLHINSLELGDSAVYFCASSQASRAGELFFGEGSRLTVL.

A single count supports this clonotype. The CDR3 DNA sequence: TGCAGTGCCACCAATCGACAGAACGCCAAAAACATTCAGTACTTC. It codes for CSATNRQNAKNIQYF. The V gene is TRBV20-1, the J gene TRBJ2-4; D might be TRBD1 (5 bases). The CDR3 is 15 amino acids. The germline gives CDR1 DFQATT, CDR2 SNEGSKA (reference sequence). Trimming took 6 bases from V and 1 from J, leaving 16 bases between them.

This chain uses TRBV6-1 with TRBJ1-1; 7 bases map to TRBD1. CDR3 size: 16 residues. In germline, CDR1 is MNHNS, CDR2 SASEGT. J gave up 0 bases and V 2 bases, and 6 bases lay outside the gene matches. CDR3 amino acids: CASSEQPGQLNTEAFF. Here the CDR3 DNA reads TGTGCCAGCAGTGAACAACCGGGACAGTTGAACACTGAAGCTTTCTTT.

This clonotype was picked up a small number of times. This CDR3 is CASSFSALLTDTQYF. Written as DNA, the CDR3 is TGTGCCAGCAGCTTTAGCGCCTTACTCACAGATACGCAGTATTTT. The J gene is TRBJ2-3, the V gene TRBV11-3; possible D gene TRBD2, 5 bases. The V gene lost 3 bases and the J gene lost 2 bases, with 12 bases spanning the gap. Germline CDR1 reads SGHNT; CDR2 reads YENEEA. The CDR3 extends over 15 amino acids.

This clonotype was seen a handful of times. The V and J genes are TRBV7-2 and TRBJ2-3; 8 bases are shared with TRBD2. CDR1 and CDR2 from the germline V gene are SGHTA and FQGNSA. The CDR3 is 17 amino acids. The J segment lost 5 bases and the V segment lost 5 bases, leaving 15 bases of the junction unmatched. The CDR3 sequence is CASSPTAHGGGKDTQYF. In DNA form, the CDR3 reads TGTGCCAGCAGCCCCACGGCCCATGGCGGGGGGAAAGATACGCAGTATTTT.

The sample holds a few counts of this clonotype. The CDR3 region has the DNA TGCAGCCGAGAGACCCAGTACTTC. Amino acid sequence: CSRETQYF. V gene TRBV29-1 combines with J gene TRBJ2-5; D gene uncertain. Per the germline V gene, CDR1 is SQVTM and CDR2 is ANQGSEA. The CDR3 consists of 8 residues. V gave up 8 bases and J gave up 4 bases, with 2 bases separating them.

In its sample, this clonotype was seen a few times. The chain is built from TRBV6-2 or TRBV6-3 and TRBJ2-7; D might be TRBD1 (6 bases). This CDR3 contains 14 residues. The germline CDR1 and CDR2 sequences are MNHEY and SVGEGT. V was trimmed by 6 bases and J by 3 bases, leaving 15 bases between them. DNA for the CDR3: TGTGCCAGCAGACCCACAGGGATGGGCTACGAGCAGTACTTC. Amino acid sequence: CASRPTGMGYEQYF.

The sample holds a few counts of this clonotype. V is TRBV12-3 or TRBV12-4 and J is TRBJ2-2; the match to TRBD1 covers 8 bases. The CDR3 loop spans 15 amino acids. V lost 4 bases and J lost 4; bases outside the gene matches: 5. The CDR3 loop reads CASSSLTGATGELFF. CDR3 DNA: TGTGCCAGCAGTTCTCTGACAGGGGCCACCGGGGAGCTGTTTTTT.

The chain carries TRBV24-1 and TRBJ1-2, with a tentative D call TRBD1 (6 bases). CDR1 is KGHDR and CDR2 is SFDVKD in the germline V gene. This CDR3 region has 17 residues. The V and J ends lost 4 bases and 2 bases respectively, with 19 bases between them. CDR3 amino acids: CATSDRATGEENYGYTF. The CDR3 bases are TGTGCCACCAGTGACCGTGCGACAGGCGAAGAAAACTATGGCTACACCTTC.

The chain uses TRBV7-4 and TRBJ2-7; TRBD1 or TRBD2 may be the D gene (5 bases each). The CDR3 is 18 residues long. V lost 0 bases to trimming and J lost 2 bases, with 20 bases between them. Germline lookup yields CDR1 SGHVT and CDR2 SQSDAQ. CDR3 sequence reads: CASSLARKGQGEPYEQYF. DNA for the CDR3: TGTGCCAGCAGCTTAGCTCGAAAGGGGCAGGGAGAGCCCTACGAGCAGTACTTC.

The J gene is TRBJ1-5, the V gene TRBV27; D is unclear. The CDR3 extends over 13 amino acids. Per germline, CDR1 MNHEY and CDR2 SMNVEV (reference sequence). V was clipped by 6 bases and J by 7 bases, with 13 bases between them. This CDR3 is CASRSLAEQPQHF. The CDR3 DNA follows: TGTGCCAGCAGATCCCTGGCGGAACAGCCCCAGCATTTT.

This sequence joins TRBV6-1 and TRBJ1-1, with D uncertain. This CDR3 region has 12 residues. The V and J ends lost 6 bases and 6 bases respectively, with 11 bases between them. Germline assignment: CDR1 MNHNS and CDR2 SASEGT. The CDR3 sequence: CASRGPDPEAFF. The CDR3 DNA follows: TGTGCCAGCAGAGGCCCCGACCCTGAAGCTTTCTTT.

V and J are TRBV7-2 and TRBJ1-2; perhaps TRBD1 as D (5 bases). The ends were cut back, 0 bases at V and 4 bases at J, with 9 bases in the middle. CDR3 length: 14 amino acids. Germline V lookup: CDR1 SGHTA, CDR2 FQGNSA. The CDR3, as DNA: TGTGCCAGCAGCTTAGCGGCCAGGGTCTATGGCTACACCTTC. This sequence encodes CASSLAARVYGYTF.

The chain employs TRBV11-2 and TRBJ2-1, with D possibly matching TRBD2 (6 bases). CDR3 length: 16 amino acids. The ends were cut back, 7 bases at V and 0 bases at J, with 16 bases in the middle. Germline V lookup: CDR1 SGHAT, CDR2 FQNNGV. CDR3: CASTHHGEDSYNEQFF. The CDR3 DNA is TGTGCCAGCACCCACCACGGGGAGGACTCCTACAATGAGCAGTTCTTC.

The V gene is TRBV20-1, the J gene TRBJ1-6, with D possibly being TRBD1 (6 bases). The ends were cut back, 0 bases at V and 6 bases at J, with 12 bases in the middle. The CDR3 consists of 15 residues. Looked up from germline, CDR1 is DFQATT and CDR2 is SNEGSKA (reference sequence). Written as DNA, the CDR3 is TGCAGTGCTAGAGATTTGGGGGCGTTTAATTCACCCCTCCACTTT. Residues: CSARDLGAFNSPLHF.

This clonotype was found a few times. The chain uses TRBV20-1 and TRBJ2-1, with D possibly TRBD2 on 6 matching bases. The CDR3 is made up of 16 amino acids. The V end was cut by 6 bases, the J end by 4 bases, with 22 bases between. The germline CDR1 and CDR2 sequences are DFQATT and SNEGSKA (reference sequence). This chain's CDR3 is CSAYALSGDLYNEQFF. For the CDR3, the DNA is TGCAGTGCCTACGCCCTTTCGGGAGATCTTTACAATGAGCAGTTCTTC.

The V call is TRBV7-9, the J call TRBJ2-1, with 8 bases fitting TRBD2. CDR3 length: 16 residues. The germline V gene has CDR1 SEHNR and CDR2 FQNEAQ (reference sequence). V was pared by 5 bases and J by 10 bases, with 16 bases of the junction left unmatched. The CDR3 DNA follows: TGTGCCAGCAGCCGCCCCGCCAGCGGGAGAAATCTGGAGCAGTTCTTC. Amino acid sequence: CASSRPASGRNLEQFF.

This clonotype was recorded many times. The rearrangement joins TRBV27 to TRBJ2-7; no reliable D call. The germline gives CDR1 MNHEY, CDR2 SMNVEV (reference sequence). V lost 6 bases to trimming and J lost 0 bases, with 3 bases between them. The CDR3 totals 11 residues. The CDR3 loop is CASRNSYEQYF. CDR3 bases: TGTGCCAGCAGGAACTCCTACGAGCAGTACTTC.

The V and J genes are TRBV7-2 and TRBJ1-2; 7 bases are a match to TRBD1. Trimming removed 1 base from V and 2 bases from J; junction bases left unmatched: 7. The CDR3 has 16 amino acids. Germline-derived CDR1 and CDR2 are SGHTA and FQGNSA. The CDR3 spells CASSLGGTATNYGYTF. CDR3 nucleotide sequence: TGTGCCAGCAGCTTAGGAGGGACAGCTACCAACTATGGCTACACCTTC.

V gene TRBV11-2 combines with J gene TRBJ2-3; tentatively, D is TRBD1 (6 bases). Deletions cut 0 bases from V and 2 bases from J, with 9 bases between. The CDR3 is 15 residues long. Germline values: CDR1 SGHAT, CDR2 FQNNGV. The CDR3 sequence is CASSLDGGNTDTQYF. The CDR3 DNA sequence: TGTGCCAGCAGCTTAGATGGGGGCAACACAGATACGCAGTATTTT.

This clonotype was observed many times. The V gene is TRBV20-1, the J gene TRBJ2-4; tentatively, D is TRBD1 (6 bases). The germline V gene encodes CDR1 DFQATT and CDR2 SNEGSKA (reference sequence). The CDR3 spans 15 residues. The V gene lost 0 bases and the J gene lost 1 base, with 10 bases spanning the gap. The CDR3 spells CSARESTGAKNIQYF. DNA for the CDR3: TGCAGTGCTAGAGAGTCCACAGGGGCCAAAAACATTCAGTACTTC.

This clonotype showed up just a few times. This CDR3 reads CASSLKGANIQYF. The CDR3 DNA sequence: TGTGCCAGCAGCTTAAAGGGGGCAAACATTCAGTACTTC. This chain connects TRBV7-2 to TRBJ2-4; 7 bases match TRBD1. Trimming at V came to 2 bases and at J to 6 bases, leaving 1 base not matched to a gene. Germline values: CDR1 SGHTA, CDR2 FQGNSA. This CDR3 has 13 amino acids. The full variable domain, in which reference TRBV7-2 and TRBJ2-4 provide the parts outside the CDR3, is GAGVSQSPSNKVTEKGKDVELRCDPISGHTALYWYRQSLGQGLEFLIYFQGNSAPDKSGLPSDRFSAERTGGSVSTLTIQRTQQEDSAVYLCASSLKGANIQYFGAGTRLSVL.

This clonotype was seen a handful of times. For the CDR3, the DNA is TGTGCCAGCAGCCCTCTATACCTTAACTATGGCTACACCTTC. It codes for CASSPLYLNYGYTF. V is TRBV6-5 and J is TRBJ1-2; D is unclear. Trimming removed 6 bases at V and 1 base at J, with 12 bases between. Germline CDR1 and CDR2: MNHEY and SVGAGI. This CDR3 is 14 amino acids long.

Worth noting for this clonotype: At one of its ends the junction is not consistent with the germline gene, which may arise from a read error. V usage is TRBV6-1 and J usage is TRBJ2-1; 10 bases align to TRBD1. The CDR3 consists of 16 residues. Germline V gives CDR1 MNHNS, CDR2 SASEGT. Written as DNA, the CDR3 is TGTGCCAGCAGGGGGAGTGGGACAGGGGCCTACAATGAGCGGTTCTTC. This gives the protein CASRGSGTGAYNERFF.

This clonotype was picked up one time. This could be a read error, since a much larger clone is one nucleotide away. The chain's CDR3 is CGARGVLLAGMVKETQYF. CDR3 DNA: TGCGGTGCTAGAGGAGTTCTGCTAGCGGGGATGGTGAAAGAGACCCAGTACTTC. The rearrangement links TRBV20-1 to TRBJ2-4; 9 bases align to TRBD2. The DNA end is more similar to TRBJ2-5, so the J call may be wrong. This CDR3 has 18 amino acids. Germline CDR1 is DFQATT and CDR2 is SNEGSKA (reference sequence).